The text below deals with one T cell receptor (beta chain). Its antigen is unknown. Repertoires were sampled repeatedly during chemoradiotherapy. Assay used: immunoSEQ multiplex PCR; TCRdb lists only in-frame clones, some missing. The sample carries 30,000 to 40,000 clones, approximately 73% recorded once. J lost 11 bases, V lost 3 bases, and 8 bases had no gene match. The CDR3 runs to 13 residues. CDR1 MGHDK and CDR2 SYGVNS come from the germline V gene. This sample is part of a study of chemoradiotherapy in HPV16-positive cancers. Study in general: Candidate HPV-specific T-cell clones and common TCR motifs came from functional assays in a couple of HPV16-positive patients.

Study-wide results and limits: HPV-specific T cells were functionally defined from only a couple of HPV16-positive patients.

Sequences were derived from blood, sampled from a patient who underwent chemoradiotherapy. The rearrangement links TRBV25-1 to TRBJ1-1, with 8 bases identical to TRBD1. The clonotype was recovered from a human donor with HPV-associated anogenital cancer. Here the CDR3 reads CASSEYRGIGAFF. The DNA of the CDR3 is TGTGCCAGCAGTGAGTACAGGGGGATCGGTGCTTTCTTT.